These T cell receptor beta chains were read from a single sample in a study of blood T cells in healthy people across ages. A single record per CDR3 protein comes from TCRdb applying MiXCR to the 5' RACE reads. The data hold roughly 1.7 million distinct CDR3 sequences, with about 31% observed a single time. Input material: blood. The receptors stem from a woman younger than 45 in good health. Each CDR3 is given with its conserved first and last residue. The D gene is left open where the match is weak. Not all rows give a size; the values are once, few, many and, for expanded clones, a class.

cdr3_length clone_size d_call j_call v_call cdr3_aa cdr3_nt
18 NA TRBD1 TRBJ2-1 TRBV7-3 CASSPAGAGTGSYNEQFF TGTGCCAGCAGCCCCGCGGGGGCGGGGACAGGGAGCTACAATGAGCAGTTCTTC
13 many NA TRBJ2-7 TRBV6-1 CATSPSGSYEQYF TGTGCCACCAGCCCTTCTGGCTCCTACGAGCAGTACTTC
14 NA NA TRBJ1-1 TRBV27 CASSLTSMNTEAFF TGTGCCAGCAGTTTGACCAGCATGAACACTGAAGCTTTCTTT
15 NA TRBD2 TRBJ2-3 TRBV2 CASKSRGGKPDTQYF TGTGCCAGCAAAAGCCGGGGGGGCAAACCAGATACGCAGTATTTT
14 few TRBD2 TRBJ2-7 TRBV20-1 CSAPGLAGIYEQYF TGCAGTGCGCCTGGACTAGCGGGAATATACGAGCAGTACTTC
14 NA NA TRBJ2-3 TRBV24-1 CATSDFPDTDTQYF TGTGCCACCAGTGATTTTCCGGACACAGATACGCAGTATTTT
12 NA NA TRBJ1-2 TRBV28 CASHSLVGGYTF TGTGCCAGCCACTCACTTGTCGGTGGCTACACCTTC
13 NA NA TRBJ2-5 TRBV20-1 CSARLPGEETQYF TGCAGTGCTAGACTTCCAGGGGAAGAGACCCAGTACTTC
14 NA NA TRBJ2-3 TRBV20-1 CSARDQSWSDTQYF TGCAGTGCTAGAGATCAATCTTGGTCAGATACGCAGTATTTT
15 few TRBD2 TRBJ2-5 TRBV6-1 CASSAVSGGRETQYF TGTGCCAGCAGTGCGGTTAGCGGGGGCAGAGAGACCCAGTACTTC
18 NA TRBD2 TRBJ2-7 TRBV9 CASSVPSVAGHLSYEQYF TGTGCCAGCAGCGTACCATCCGTAGCGGGACACCTCTCCTACGAGCAGTACTTC
20 few TRBD2 TRBJ2-1 TRBV20-1 CSARDRPASGGSSSYNEQFF TGCAGTGCTAGAGATCGCCCCGCTAGCGGGGGGTCGAGCTCCTACAATGAGCAGTTCTTC
16 few TRBD2 TRBJ2-1 TRBV4-1 CASSHPARERGNEQFF TGCGCCAGCAGCCATCCCGCTAGGGAGCGGGGCAATGAGCAGTTCTTC
14 few NA TRBJ2-3 TRBV2 CASSETGRADTQYF TGTGCCAGCAGTGAAACGGGTCGAGCAGATACGCAGTATTTT
12 NA NA TRBJ2-1 TRBV7-7 CASSEDWDEQFF TGTGCCAGCAGCGAGGACTGGGATGAGCAGTTCTTC
15 NA NA TRBJ1-2 TRBV20-1 CSAGPTKDEFYGYTF TGCAGTGCCGGTCCCACAAAGGACGAGTTCTATGGCTACACCTTC